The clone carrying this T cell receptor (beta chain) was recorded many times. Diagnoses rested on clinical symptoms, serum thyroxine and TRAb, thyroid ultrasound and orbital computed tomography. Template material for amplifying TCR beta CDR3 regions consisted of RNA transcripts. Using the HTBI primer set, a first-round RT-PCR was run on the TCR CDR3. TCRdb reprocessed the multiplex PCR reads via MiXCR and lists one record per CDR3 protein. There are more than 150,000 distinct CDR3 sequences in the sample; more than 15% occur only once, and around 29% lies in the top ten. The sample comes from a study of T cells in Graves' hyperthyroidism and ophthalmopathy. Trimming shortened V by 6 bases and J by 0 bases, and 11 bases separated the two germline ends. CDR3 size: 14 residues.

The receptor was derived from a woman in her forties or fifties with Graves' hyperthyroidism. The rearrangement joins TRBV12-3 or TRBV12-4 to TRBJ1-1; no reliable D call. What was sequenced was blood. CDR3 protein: CASSSGGMNTEAFF. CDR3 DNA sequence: TGTGCCAGCAGCTCCGGTGGAATGAACACTGAAGCTTTCTTT.